This TCR beta chain was identified during a study of blood T cell repertoires in COVID-19. At the level of the study: COVID-19 samples, acute and convalescent, were from the United States, Italy and Spain.

The assay was immunoSEQ multiplex PCR, and TCRdb's table has in-frame clones only and misses some. Of approximately 180,000 clones listed, about 86% are singletons. The sequence came from a woman aged 70-85 years with COVID-19, enrolled during active disease. Sequences were obtained from peripheral blood.

CDR3 coding DNA: TGTGCCTGGACCGGGGACAGGGGGTATGGCTACACCTTC. Translating it yields CAWTGDRGYGYTF. The chain uses TRBV30 and TRBJ1-2, with 11 bases that match TRBD1. The CDR3 spans 13 residues. Trimming at V came to 4 bases and at J to 5 bases, leaving 3 bases not matched to a gene. Looked up from germline, CDR1 is GTSNPN and CDR2 is SVGIG (reference sequence).